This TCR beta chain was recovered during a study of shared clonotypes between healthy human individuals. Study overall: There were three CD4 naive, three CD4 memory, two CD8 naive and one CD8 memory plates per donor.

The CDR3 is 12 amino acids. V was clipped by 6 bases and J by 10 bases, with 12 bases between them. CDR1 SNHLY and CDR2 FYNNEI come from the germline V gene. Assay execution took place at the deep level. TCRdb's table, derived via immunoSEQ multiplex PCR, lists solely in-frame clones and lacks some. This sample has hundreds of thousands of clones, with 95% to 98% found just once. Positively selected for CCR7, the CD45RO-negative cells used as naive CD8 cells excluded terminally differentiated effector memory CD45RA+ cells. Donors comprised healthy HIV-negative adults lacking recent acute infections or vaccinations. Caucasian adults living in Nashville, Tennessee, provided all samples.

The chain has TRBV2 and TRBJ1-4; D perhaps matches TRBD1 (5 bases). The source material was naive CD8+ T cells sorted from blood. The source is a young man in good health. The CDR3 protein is CASRGDLTKLFF. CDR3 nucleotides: TGTGCCAGCAGGGGGGACCTCACAAAACTGTTTTTT.